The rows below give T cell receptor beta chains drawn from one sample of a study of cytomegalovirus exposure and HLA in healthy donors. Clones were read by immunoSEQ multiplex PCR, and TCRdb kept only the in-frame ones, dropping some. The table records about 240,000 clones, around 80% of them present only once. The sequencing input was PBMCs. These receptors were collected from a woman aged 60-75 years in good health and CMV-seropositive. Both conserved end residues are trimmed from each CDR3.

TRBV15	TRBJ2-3	ATSREGADTQY
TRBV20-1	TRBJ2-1	SASPADEQF
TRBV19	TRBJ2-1	ASSILESTNEQF
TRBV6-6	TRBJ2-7	ASSYTLAEKGD
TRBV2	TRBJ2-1	ASSGTWQF
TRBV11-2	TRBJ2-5	ASSFRRDRGETQY
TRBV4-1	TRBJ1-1	ASSQDRGYTEAF
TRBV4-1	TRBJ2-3	ASSQHGTSGRPSTDTQY
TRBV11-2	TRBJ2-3	ASSLEISRTDTQY
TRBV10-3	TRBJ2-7	AISAGGPYEQY
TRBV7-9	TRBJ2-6	ASSSRPGQGSGANVLT